The clone carrying this T cell receptor (beta chain) appeared many times. This sample is part of a study of spatial heterogeneity in lung cancer. Trimming left V 0 bases short and J 6 bases short, with 10 bases between. The CDR3 contains 14 residues. From germline, CDR1 is SGHNT and CDR2 YYREEE (reference sequence). Every TCR cDNA molecule bore its own unique molecular identifier. TCRdb re-called the 5' RACE reads with MiXCR, one entry per CDR3 protein. In the table there are approximately 70,000 distinct CDR3 sequences, roughly 8.9% of which are singletons. The time point is: blood at routine non-recurrence follow-up after resection.

This TCR derives from a female donor with early-stage non-small cell lung cancer. V usage is TRBV5-4 and J usage is TRBJ2-1; D is unclear. The source was PBMCs, collected at follow-up. CDR3 coding DNA: TGTGCCAGCAGCTTGGGAGGAGTTAGCAATGAGCAGTTCTTC. Translation gives CASSLGGVSNEQFF. Filled out from reference TRBV5-4 and TRBJ2-1, the complete variable domain reads ETGVTQSPTHLIKTRGQQVTLRCSSQSGHNTVSWYQQALGQGPQFIFQYYREEENGRGNFPPRFSGLQFPNYSSELNVNALELDDSALYLCASSLGGVSNEQFFGPGTRLTVL.